This TCR beta chain was identified during a study of prognosis after radiotherapy for stage I lung cancer. TCR beta CDR3 amplification from genomic DNA was performed by two-round multiplex PCR. First-round PCR amplification was performed with primers specific to each TRBV and TRBJ gene. MiXCR was run by TCRdb on the multiplex PCR reads, yielding one entry per CDR3 protein. The sample yields about 31,000 distinct CDR3 sequences, 25% to 35% seen once. This clonotype was observed many times. This CDR3 has 14 amino acids. Germline loops: CDR1 DFQATT, CDR2 SNEGSKA (reference sequence). The J segment lost 3 bases and the V segment lost 5 bases, leaving 6 bases of the junction unmatched.

V gene TRBV20-1 combines with J gene TRBJ2-7; 11 bases map to TRBD2. This material consisted of PBMCs, taken before or after stereotactic body radiation therapy (not recorded which). This sequence originates from a donor over 45 with non-small cell lung cancer. In DNA form, the CDR3 reads TGCAGTGCTTCGGGACTAGCGGCCTACTACGAGCAGTACTTC. Protein: CSASGLAAYYEQYF.